This T cell receptor (beta chain) was obtained from a study of cytomegalovirus exposure and HLA in healthy donors. Study-wide results and limits: A few V segments could not be told apart, such as TRBV6-2 and TRBV6-3, and were left out.

The germline V gene has CDR1 MNHEY and CDR2 SMNVEV (reference sequence). The V gene lost 3 bases and the J gene lost 7 bases, with 10 bases spanning the gap. There are 13 residues in the CDR3. PCR employed 60 Vbeta and 13 Jbeta primers. Original processing methods: An analysis that came later counted 60 million to 80 million unique TCR beta chains, 10 million to 11 million shared. Only in-frame clones appear in the TCRdb table, and some are missing; sequencing was by immunoSEQ multiplex PCR. That table furnishes V, J and clone size, whereas the DNA furnished D and trimming. The table has about 200,000 clones, around 83% seen once. On this clone itself: What it binds is unknown.

Sequenced: PBMCs. The chain carries TRBV27 and TRBJ1-5; possible D gene TRBD1, 6 bases. This TCR was recovered from a woman between 18 and 29 years old in good health and CMV-seronegative. The CDR3 nucleotides are TGTGCCAGCAGTTTCCAGGGGTGGCAGCCCCAGCATTTT. Residues: CASSFQGWQPQHF.